The T cell receptor (beta chain) described here comes from a study of cytomegalovirus exposure and HLA in healthy donors. The CDR3 has 14 amino acids. Trimming at V came to 1 base and at J to 8 bases, leaving 7 bases not matched to a gene. Germline V gives CDR1 LGHNA, CDR2 YNFKEQ. Points from the study as a whole: Being indistinguishable, some V segments were excluded, TRBV6-2 and TRBV6-3 among them. A previous analysis found most TCR beta V segments productive roughly 87% or roughly 30% of the time. The authors later found most CMV-associated TCR beta chains appeared HLA-restricted. For most TCR sequences rarity was the rule, although some public TCRs occurred in many donors.

Details on this clone: Antigen specificity is unknown.

13 Jbeta primers and 60 Vbeta primers were used for the PCR. Here immunoSEQ multiplex PCR was the method, and the copy in TCRdb shows in-frame clones only, minus some. Here the sample spans about 170,000 clones, under 85% being singletons. The TCR originated in a man aged 18 to 30 in good health and CMV-seronegative. This chain uses TRBV4-2 with TRBJ1-2; 7 nucleotides agree with TRBD1. The sample comprised PBMCs. CDR3 bases: TGTGCCAGCAGCCAAGCGCAGGGGGTCGGGGGCTACACCTTC. It translates to CASSQAQGVGGYTF.